These 12 T cell receptor beta chains were sequenced from one sample in a study of T cell changes during pregnancy in multiple sclerosis. Some clones are missing from TCRdb's copy, which holds only in-frame ones; the method was immunoSEQ multiplex PCR. Of over 35,000 clones in the sample, about 89% were seen once. Source: CD4+ T cells from peripheral blood mononuclear cells, taken in the third trimester of pregnancy. These receptor sequences come from a female donor in good health, enrolled as a control in a pregnancy study.

This clone appeared a few times. J is TRBJ1-1 and V is TRBV20-1, with D unclear. V was shortened by 3 bases and J by 12 bases, with 14 bases between the two germline ends. This CDR3 region has 11 residues. Germline assignment: CDR1 DFQATT and CDR2 SNEGSKA (reference sequence). This CDR3 is CSASWEELTFF. As DNA, the CDR3 is TGCAGTGCTAGTTGGGAGGAGTTGACTTTCTTT.

This chain uses TRBV27 with TRBJ2-5, with a weak D call TRBD2 (6 bases). The CDR3 totals 14 residues. Trimming took off 8 bases at V and 5 bases at J, with 18 bases between the two ends. Germline lookup yields CDR1 MNHEY and CDR2 SMNVEV (reference sequence). The CDR3 sequence is CASRPRREAETQYF. Written as DNA, the CDR3 is TGTGCCAGCCGGCCGAGGAGGGAGGCGGAGACCCAGTACTTC.

The CDR3 DNA follows: TGTGCCAGCAGCCCAGATCTAGCGCCAAACTCCTACGAGCAGTACTTC. Amino acid sequence: CASSPDLAPNSYEQYF. This chain connects TRBV7-2 to TRBJ2-7, with D possibly TRBD2 on 6 matching bases. Germline CDR1 SGHTA, CDR2 FQGNSA. The CDR3 consists of 16 residues. V was trimmed by 5 bases and J by 0 bases, leaving 17 bases between them.

This clone was observed a single time. The J gene is TRBJ1-3, the V gene TRBV27; D possibly corresponds to TRBD1 (5 bases). This CDR3 spans 16 amino acids. The germline V gene encodes CDR1 MNHEY and CDR2 SMNVEV (reference sequence). V lost 3 bases and J 0 bases, leaving 12 bases between the germline ends. The CDR3 here is CASSFKAGLSGNTIYF. CDR3 nucleotide sequence: TGTGCCAGCAGTTTTAAGGCAGGGCTCTCTGGAAACACCATATATTTT.

The V call is TRBV10-3, the J call TRBJ1-5; the D gene is possibly TRBD1 (5 bases). There are 18 residues in the CDR3. V lost 7 bases and J 3 bases, leaving 25 bases between the germline ends. The germline CDR1 and CDR2 sequences are ENHRY and SYGVKD. Written as DNA, the CDR3 is TGTGCCATCAATGGACGCCGGGTGGGGCCAACCCACAATCAGCCCCAGCATTTT. Encoded protein: CAINGRRVGPTHNQPQHF.

The V call is TRBV18, the J call TRBJ2-7; 9 nucleotides line up with TRBD1. The CDR3 length is 14 residues. Unmatched junction bases numbered 6, after V lost 3 bases and J lost 6 bases. Germline lookup yields CDR1 KGHSH and CDR2 LQKENI. The CDR3 nucleotides read TGTGCCAGCTCACCGGGGACAGGGTCCCGCGAGCAGTACTTC. It translates to CASSPGTGSREQYF.

The chain couples TRBV6-5 to TRBJ1-5; weak D call: TRBD1 (6 bases). The V end was cut by 5 bases, the J end by 5 bases, with 13 bases between. The germline V gene encodes CDR1 MNHEY and CDR2 SVGAGI. The CDR3 contains 14 residues. CDR3 amino acids: CASSKDRRDQPQHF. The CDR3, as DNA: TGTGCCAGCAGTAAAGACAGGCGGGATCAGCCCCAGCATTTT.

The chain has TRBV5-3 and TRBJ1-5; 8 positions agree with TRBD1. TRBV5-3 is reported as an ORF; its role is uncertain. This CDR3 is built from 16 residues. Trimming took 4 bases from V and 3 from J; bases not matched to a gene: 9. This chain's CDR3 is CARSVTGEFTNQPQHF. As DNA, the CDR3 is TGTGCCAGAAGCGTGACAGGGGAGTTTACCAATCAGCCCCAGCATTTT.

This chain's CDR3 is CASSLQGPGAQYF. Written as DNA, the CDR3 is TGCGCCAGCAGCTTGCAGGGACCGGGGGCCCAGTACTTC. This chain uses TRBV5-1 with TRBJ2-5; D is possibly TRBD2 (6 bases). The V gene lost 1 base and the J gene lost 9 bases, with 13 bases spanning the gap. Germline V gene lookup returns CDR1 SGHRS and CDR2 YFSETQ. The CDR3 extends over 13 amino acids. Full variable domain (rest looked up from reference TRBV5-1 and TRBJ2-5): KAGVTQTPRYLIKTRGQQVTLSCSPISGHRSVSWYQQTPGQGLQFLFEYFSETQRNKGNFPGRFSGRQFSNSRSEMNVSTLELGDSALYLCASSLQGPGAQYFGPGTRLLVL.

This sequence joins TRBV11-2 and TRBJ2-5, with D possibly matching TRBD2 (6 bases). Germline V gene data show CDR1 as SGHAT and CDR2 as FQNNGV. V shed 5 bases and J shed 5 bases, with 15 bases lying between them. The CDR3 has 14 residues. The DNA for the CDR3 is TGTGCCAGCAGCCAGAACGGGGGATGGGAGACCCAGTACTTC. Its protein is CASSQNGGWETQYF.

This chain connects TRBV10-3 to TRBJ2-1; 10 positions agree with TRBD2. Trimming cost V 8 bases and J 5 bases; bases outside gene matches: 12. The CDR3 covers 16 residues. CDR1 ENHRY and CDR2 SYGVKD come from the germline V gene. CDR3 bases: TGTGCCATCTTTGGCCCAGGTCTAGCGGGAGACAATGAGCAGTTCTTC. This codes for CAIFGPGLAGDNEQFF.

The V gene is TRBV28, the J gene TRBJ2-3, with D perhaps TRBD1 (6 bases). The CDR3 contains 13 residues. The V end lost 6 bases, the J end lost 6 bases, and 13 bases lay between the germline ends. CDR1 is MDHEN and CDR2 is SYDVKM in the germline V gene. The DNA for the CDR3 is TGTGCCAGCAGCAGGGGCCTCCAGGATACGCAGTATTTT. Translating it yields CASSRGLQDTQYF.